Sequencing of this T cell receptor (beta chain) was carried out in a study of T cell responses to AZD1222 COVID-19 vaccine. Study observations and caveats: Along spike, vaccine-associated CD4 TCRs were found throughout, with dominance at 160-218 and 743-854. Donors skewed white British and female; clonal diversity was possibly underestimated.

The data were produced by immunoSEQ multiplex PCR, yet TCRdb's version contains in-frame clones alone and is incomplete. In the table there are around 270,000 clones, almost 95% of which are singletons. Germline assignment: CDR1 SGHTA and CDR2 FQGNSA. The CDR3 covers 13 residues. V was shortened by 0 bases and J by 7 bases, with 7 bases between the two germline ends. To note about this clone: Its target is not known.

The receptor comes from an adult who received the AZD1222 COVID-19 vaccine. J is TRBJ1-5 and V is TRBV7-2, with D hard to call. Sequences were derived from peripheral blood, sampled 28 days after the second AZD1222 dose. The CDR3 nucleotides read TGTGCCAGCAGCTTAGCCCCTCGCCAGCCCCAGCATTTT. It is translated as CASSLAPRQPQHF.